The 12 T cell receptor beta chains given below trace back to one sample, sequenced in a study of yellow fever vaccine responses in identical twins. TCRdb reprocessed the RT-PCR reads with MiXCR, giving one entry per CDR3 protein. The data show under 20,000 distinct CDR3 sequences, with over 65% seen just once and roughly 2.7% held by the top ten. The sequenced sample was T cells from blood (PBMCs), unsorted or a sorted subset (not recorded which), obtained before or after yellow fever vaccination (not recorded which). The receptors stem from a woman aged 18-30 years who received the yellow fever vaccine.

The V call is TRBV6-4, the J call TRBJ2-1; D call uncertain. Germline CDR1 MRHNA, CDR2 SNTAGT. Trimming removed 0 bases from V and 4 bases from J, with 7 bases in between. The CDR3 contains 14 residues. Here the CDR3 reads CASSDSGGYNEQFF. The CDR3 bases are TGTGCCAGCAGTGACTCGGGCGGTTACAATGAGCAGTTCTTC.

The V gene is TRBV12-3 or TRBV12-4, the J gene TRBJ1-1, with 8 positions matching TRBD1. V was pared by 2 bases and J by 5 bases, with 4 bases of the junction left unmatched. The CDR3 extends over 14 amino acids. The CDR3 nucleotides read TGTGCCAGCAGTTTACAGGGGGCTGGGACTGAAGCTTTCTTT. It is translated as CASSLQGAGTEAFF.

This chain links TRBV11-2 with TRBJ2-3; D call uncertain. The germline CDR1 and CDR2 sequences are SGHAT and FQNNGV. The CDR3 contains 12 residues. Trimming removed 4 bases at V and 5 bases at J, with 7 bases between. CDR3 sequence reads: CASSSIRDTQYF. DNA for the CDR3: TGTGCCAGCAGCTCTATTCGAGATACGCAGTATTTT.

The rearrangement joins TRBV18 to TRBJ2-2, with 7 positions matching TRBD2. V lost 0 bases to trimming and J lost 1 base; unmatched junction nucleotides: 5. The length of the CDR3 is 17 residues. Germline loops: CDR1 KGHSH, CDR2 LQKENI. The CDR3 is CASSPPVLALNTGELFF. CDR3 DNA: TGTGCCAGCTCACCACCAGTACTAGCGTTGAACACCGGGGAGCTGTTTTTT.

This clonotype has just a few counts. The chain is built from TRBV19 and TRBJ2-3; D possibly uses TRBD1 or TRBD2 (5 bases each). This CDR3 has 12 residues. Trimming took 8 bases from V and 7 from J, leaving 13 bases between them. CDR1 LNHDA and CDR2 SQIVND come from the germline V gene (reference sequence). In nucleotides, the CDR3 is TGTGCCAGTCTGGGGGTTCTGAATACGCAGTATTTT. It encodes CASLGVLNTQYF.

The V and J genes are TRBV29-1 and TRBJ1-1; D is perhaps TRBD1 (5 bases). Looked up from germline, CDR1 is SQVTM and CDR2 is ANQGSEA. Deletions cut 4 bases from V and 3 bases from J, with 12 bases between. The CDR3 has 13 amino acids. CDR3 in amino acids: CSVGPQGYTEAFF. The CDR3 DNA sequence: TGCAGCGTTGGTCCCCAGGGATACACTGAAGCTTTCTTT.

J is TRBJ1-2 and V is TRBV2; tentative D call: TRBD1 (5 bases). The CDR3 runs to 14 residues. Per germline, CDR1 SNHLY and CDR2 FYNNEI. V was cut by 5 bases and J by 4 bases, with 14 bases left in between. Here the CDR3 reads CASSTGVGGYGYTF. In DNA form, the CDR3 reads TGTGCCAGCAGTACCGGTGTTGGGGGCTATGGCTACACCTTC. The full variable domain, in which reference TRBV2 and TRBJ1-2 provide the parts outside the CDR3, is EPEVTQTPSHQVTQMGQEVILRCVPISNHLYFYWYRQILGQKVEFLVSFYNNEISEKSEIFDDQFSVERPDGSNFTLKIRSTKLEDSAMYFCASSTGVGGYGYTFGSGTRLTVV.

V and J are TRBV2 and TRBJ2-1; D remains ambiguous. CDR3 length: 12 residues. V was shortened by 7 bases and J by 7 bases, with 11 bases between the two germline ends. Germline V gene data show CDR1 as SNHLY and CDR2 as FYNNEI. The CDR3, as DNA: TGTGCCAGCACCGAGACCCGTAATGAGCAGTTCTTC. It specifies CASTETRNEQFF.

V is TRBV20-1 and J is TRBJ2-7; D gene uncertain. With 3 bases removed from V and 3 bases from J, the gap between germline ends came to 9 bases. The CDR3 covers 12 residues. Per the germline V gene, CDR1 is DFQATT and CDR2 is SNEGSKA (reference sequence). This chain's CDR3 is CSASYISYEQYV. CDR3 bases: TGCAGTGCTAGTTACATAAGCTACGAGCAGTACGTC.

The V call is TRBV11-3, the J call TRBJ2-1; TRBD2 matches 9 bases. V trimming: 1 base; J trimming: 7 bases; junction bases outside the gene matches: 8. This CDR3 contains 16 residues. Per germline, CDR1 SGHNT and CDR2 YENEEA. CDR3 in amino acids: CASSLVLAGAKNEQFF. The CDR3, as DNA: TGTGCCAGCAGCTTAGTATTAGCGGGAGCAAAGAATGAGCAGTTCTTC.

The V call is TRBV20-1, the J call TRBJ1-1, with D tentatively TRBD1 (5 bases). CDR3 length equals 13 residues. Germline V CDR1 and CDR2: DFQATT, SNEGSKA (reference sequence). V lost 3 bases to trimming and J lost 1 base, with 9 bases between them. CDR3 protein: CSASRGPNTEAFF. In DNA, the CDR3 is TGCAGTGCTAGTCGGGGCCCGAACACTGAAGCTTTCTTT.

The CDR3 loop reads CASSLGLAKNIQYF. DNA of the CDR3: TGTGCCAGCAGCTTGGGATTAGCCAAAAACATTCAGTACTTC. This rearrangement joins TRBV5-5 to TRBJ2-4; no clear D. Germline CDR1 SGHKS, CDR2 YYEKEE (reference sequence). Trimming removed 0 bases from V and 0 bases from J, with 4 bases in between. This CDR3 has 14 amino acids.